These 24 T cell receptor beta chains were sequenced from one sample in a study of blood T cells in healthy people across ages. It was with a sample-barcoded 5' primer and a J-beta primer mix that a second PCR of roughly 7 to 12 cycles was run. TCRdb recomputed calls from the 5' RACE reads with MiXCR, one row per CDR3 protein. Of about a million distinct CDR3 sequences in the sample, just over 50% are singletons; the top ten hold 20% to 25%. The sample comprised blood. The source of these receptors is a woman aged 60-75 years in good health.

This clonotype was observed a few times. V and J are TRBV12-3 or TRBV12-4 and TRBJ1-1; no clear D gene. The length of the CDR3 is 13 residues. Trimming took off 7 bases at V and 1 base at J, with 10 bases between the two ends. Here the CDR3 DNA reads TGTGCCAGCAAAGAACCAGGGAACACTGAAGCTTTCTTT. It yields the protein CASKEPGNTEAFF.

V is TRBV19 and J is TRBJ1-2, with 9 positions matching TRBD1. CDR3 length equals 17 residues. The J segment lost 0 bases and the V segment lost 6 bases, leaving 11 bases of the junction unmatched. Looked up from germline, CDR1 is LNHDA and CDR2 is SQIVND (reference sequence). Here the CDR3 reads CASSNSGTGKANYGYTF. CDR3 nucleotide sequence: TGTGCCAGTAGCAACTCCGGGACAGGGAAAGCTAACTATGGCTACACCTTC.

V and J are TRBV7-6 and TRBJ2-1, with D perhaps TRBD1 (6 bases). V gave up 5 bases and J gave up 6 bases, with 14 bases separating them. This CDR3 is 14 amino acids long. Germline V CDR1 and CDR2: SGHVS, FNYEAQ. CDR3 loop: CASSTRDKPNEQFF. In DNA form, the CDR3 reads TGTGCCAGCAGCACCCGGGACAAGCCCAATGAGCAGTTCTTC.

The rearrangement uses TRBV27 and TRBJ2-7; D is undetermined. The CDR3 extends over 14 amino acids. V was clipped by 4 bases and J by 0 bases, with 10 bases between them. The V gene's germline CDR1 is MNHEY and CDR2 SMNVEV (reference sequence). The CDR3 nucleotides read TGTGCCAGCAGTTCGCAGGTACACTCCTACGAGCAGTACTTC. Protein product: CASSSQVHSYEQYF.

This clonotype occurred a few times. V usage is TRBV12-5 and J usage is TRBJ2-7; D not resolved. V lost 5 bases, J lost 2 bases, and 10 bases lay in between. The CDR3 spans 13 residues. Germline V lookup: CDR1 LGHNT, CDR2 FRNRAP. The CDR3 protein is CASGSTEPYEQYF. The CDR3 DNA reads as TGTGCTAGTGGTAGTACAGAACCCTACGAGCAGTACTTC.

This clonotype was seen a single time. J is TRBJ2-3 and V is TRBV12-3 or TRBV12-4, with 12 bases lining up with TRBD2. The V and J ends lost 7 bases and 7 bases, in that order; junction bases with no gene match: 6. The CDR3 has 14 residues. The DNA of the CDR3 is TGTGCCAGCAATCCGGGACTAGCGGGTTATACGCAGTATTTT. This gives the protein CASNPGLAGYTQYF.

V gene TRBV7-9 combines with J gene TRBJ2-1; D may be TRBD1 or TRBD2 (5 bases each). Deletions cut 1 base from V and 9 bases from J, with 13 bases between. Germline CDR1 is SEHNR and CDR2 is FQNEAQ (reference sequence). This CDR3 contains 14 residues. The CDR3 reads CASSLEGPRLEQFF. The CDR3 region has the DNA TGTGCCAGCAGCTTAGAGGGACCGCGGCTTGAGCAGTTCTTC.

This clonotype was observed a handful of times. V and J are TRBV28 and TRBJ2-3; 12 bases match TRBD2. V lost 6 bases, J lost 3 bases, and 1 base stayed unmatched. The CDR3 is 14 amino acids. CDR1 is MDHEN, CDR2 SYDVKM, per germline. This chain's CDR3 is CASSTSGGTDTQYF. CDR3 nucleotide sequence: TGTGCCAGCAGCACTAGCGGGGGGACAGATACGCAGTATTTT.

This clonotype was observed a few times. This rearrangement joins TRBV10-3 to TRBJ2-5; D might be TRBD2 (6 bases). The end of the DNA fits TRBJ2-7 better, so the J call may be wrong. CDR1 is ENHRY, CDR2 SYGVKD, per germline. CDR3 length equals 12 residues. CDR3 sequence (DNA): TGTGCCATCAGTATGACTAGTAGCGAGCAGTACTTC. Translating it yields CAISMTSSEQYF.

This clonotype came up many times. The rearrangement joins TRBV2 to TRBJ2-7; weak D call: TRBD1 (5 bases). Germline V lookup: CDR1 SNHLY, CDR2 FYNNEI. The length of the CDR3 is 12 residues. Deletions cut 4 bases from V and 3 bases from J, with 7 bases between. The DNA of the CDR3 is TGTGCCAGCAGTGGAGACAGCTACGAGCAGTACTTC. Its protein is CASSGDSYEQYF.

The chain links TRBV9 to TRBJ2-3, with 7 bases aligning to TRBD2. V lost 1 base, J lost 6 bases, and 8 bases stayed unmatched. The CDR3 is 15 residues long. CDR1 is SGDLS and CDR2 is YYNGEE in the germline V gene. The CDR3 DNA is TGTGCCAGCAGCGTATACCCACTAGCGTCGGATACGCAGTATTTT. This encodes CASSVYPLASDTQYF.

The J gene is TRBJ2-1, the V gene TRBV20-1, with no clear D. CDR1 and CDR2 from the germline V gene are DFQATT and SNEGSKA (reference sequence). Between the trimmed V and J ends, which lost 4 bases and 9 bases, there was a span of 16 bases. This CDR3 has 13 residues. The CDR3 protein is CSAIIHRWTEQFF. Written as DNA, the CDR3 is TGCAGTGCTATAATCCATCGGTGGACTGAGCAGTTCTTC.

The chain employs TRBV18 and TRBJ2-7; D is undetermined. The V and J ends lost 2 bases and 0 bases respectively, with 8 bases between them. From germline, CDR1 is KGHSH and CDR2 LQKENI. This CDR3 comprises 14 residues. The CDR3 is CASSPIVSSYEQYF. CDR3 coding DNA: TGTGCCAGCTCACCAATTGTCAGCTCCTACGAGCAGTACTTC. The full variable domain, with the rest looked up from reference TRBV18 and TRBJ2-7, is NAGVMQNPRHLVRRRGQEARLRCSPMKGHSHVYWYRQLPEEGLKFMVYLQKENIIDESGMPKERFSAEFPKEGPSILRIQQVVRGDSAAYFCASSPIVSSYEQYFGPGTRLTVT.

This clonotype was seen once. The chain is built from TRBV29-1 and TRBJ2-5; D not resolved. The V gene's germline CDR1 is SQVTM and CDR2 ANQGSEA. The CDR3 consists of 12 residues. The V gene lost 6 bases and the J gene lost 2 bases, with 10 bases spanning the gap. CDR3 protein: CSVPTEQETQYF. The CDR3 bases are TGCAGCGTCCCGACGGAACAAGAGACCCAGTACTTC.

This rearrangement joins TRBV7-6 to TRBJ2-3, with unresolved D. This CDR3 has 13 residues. Trimming took off 5 bases at V and 4 bases at J, with 10 bases between the two ends. Germline V gives CDR1 SGHVS, CDR2 FNYEAQ. This chain's CDR3 is CASSDRAPDTQYF. The DNA of the CDR3 is TGTGCCAGCAGCGACCGGGCACCAGATACGCAGTATTTT. Full variable domain (remainder filled in from reference TRBV7-6 and TRBJ2-3): GAGVSQSPRYKVTKRGQDVALRCDPISGHVSLYWYRQALGQGPEFLTYFNYEAQQDKSGLPNDRFSAERPEGSISTLTIQRTEQRDSAMYRCASSDRAPDTQYFGPGTRLTVL.

The V and J genes are TRBV7-9 and TRBJ2-5; TRBD1 matches at 9 bases. Germline-derived CDR1 and CDR2 are SEHNR and FQNEAQ (reference sequence). Trimming cost V 4 bases and J 5 bases; bases outside gene matches: 5. This CDR3 spans 14 amino acids. Here the CDR3 reads CASSWTGDDETQYF. Here the CDR3 DNA reads TGTGCCAGCAGCTGGACAGGGGACGATGAGACCCAGTACTTC.

The DNA of the CDR3 is TGTGCCAAACTCTCGGGAAGATCTTTGAGGACCCAGTACTTC. Protein: CAKLSGRSLRTQYF. This chain uses TRBV7-4 with TRBJ2-7, with a tentative D call TRBD2 (5 bases). Gene TRBJ2-5 matches the end of the DNA better, so the J call may be wrong. The CDR3 spans 14 residues. In germline, CDR1 is SGHVT, CDR2 SQSDAQ.

This clonotype occurred a few times. The chain is built from TRBV7-9 and TRBJ2-7, with D possibly being TRBD1 (6 bases). Germline V lookup: CDR1 SEHNR, CDR2 FQNEAQ (reference sequence). Trimming took off 2 bases at V and 3 bases at J, with 8 bases between the two ends. The length of the CDR3 is 13 residues. CDR3 sequence: CASSLSGDYEQYF. The CDR3 DNA follows: TGTGCCAGCAGCTTATCAGGGGACTACGAGCAGTACTTC.

Comment on this clonotype: A read error may produce the germline difference seen at one junction end. The chain has TRBV12-3 or TRBV12-4 and TRBJ1-1; the D gene is possibly TRBD1 (5 bases). The CDR3 loop spans 14 amino acids. CDR3 DNA sequence: TGTGCCAACAGTTTATGGGGACTGAACACTGAAGCTTTCTTT. This sequence encodes CANSLWGLNTEAFF.

The chain carries TRBV7-9 and TRBJ2-1; no firm D call. In germline, CDR1 is SEHNR, CDR2 FQNEAQ (reference sequence). Trimming removed 5 bases at V and 5 bases at J, with 7 bases between. The CDR3 is 12 residues long. The CDR3 loop is CASSRDDNEQFF. The CDR3 bases are TGTGCCAGCAGCAGAGACGACAATGAGCAGTTCTTC.

The chain carries TRBV6-2 or TRBV6-3 and TRBJ2-3, with TRBD1 matching 9 bases. J lost 4 bases, V lost 11 bases, and 10 bases had no gene match. This CDR3 is 14 amino acids long. Per the germline V gene, CDR1 is MNHEY and CDR2 is SVGEGT. For the CDR3, the DNA is TGTGCCTGCAACAGGGGGCGGTTGGCAGATACGCAGTATTTT. This codes for CACNRGRLADTQYF.

This clonotype was detected only a few times. The chain employs TRBV5-1 and TRBJ1-1, with D maybe TRBD1 (6 bases). Trimming cost V 5 bases and J 0 bases, with 17 bases left between them. CDR1 and CDR2 (germline): SGHRS, YFSETQ. The CDR3 is 16 residues long. Written as DNA, the CDR3 is TGCGCCAGCAGTACCGGGGGCGTACCCATGAACACTGAAGCTTTCTTT. Amino acid sequence: CASSTGGVPMNTEAFF.

The rearrangement links TRBV27 to TRBJ1-2, with 12 bases matching TRBD1. Looked up from germline, CDR1 is MNHEY and CDR2 is SMNVEV (reference sequence). V shed 5 bases and J 2 bases; nucleotides not matched to a gene: 3. The CDR3 has 15 amino acids. CDR3 DNA sequence: TGTGCCAGCAGTGCTGGGACAGGGGGCAACTATGGCTACACCTTC. It codes for CASSAGTGGNYGYTF.

V gene TRBV20-1 combines with J gene TRBJ1-6; D unclear. Trimming took off 4 bases at V and 6 bases at J, with 10 bases between the two ends. CDR1 and CDR2 from the germline V gene are DFQATT and SNEGSKA (reference sequence). The CDR3 has 13 amino acids. The CDR3 coding sequence is TGCAGTGCTATGGGTGGGGTTAATTCACCCCTCCACTTT. It encodes CSAMGGVNSPLHF.